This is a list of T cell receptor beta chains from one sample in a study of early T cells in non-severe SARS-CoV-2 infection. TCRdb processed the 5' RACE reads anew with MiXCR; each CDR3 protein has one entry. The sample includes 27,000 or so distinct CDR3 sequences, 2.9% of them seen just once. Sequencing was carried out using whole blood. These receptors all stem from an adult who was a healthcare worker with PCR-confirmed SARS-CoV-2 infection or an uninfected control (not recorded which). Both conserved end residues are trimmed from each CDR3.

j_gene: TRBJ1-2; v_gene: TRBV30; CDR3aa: AWSVSETGPYGYT
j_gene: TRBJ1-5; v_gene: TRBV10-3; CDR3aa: AISGSEVAQPQH
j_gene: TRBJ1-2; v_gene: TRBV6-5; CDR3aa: ASNRQGMDGYT
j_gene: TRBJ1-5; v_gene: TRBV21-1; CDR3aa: ASSKHGSNQPQH
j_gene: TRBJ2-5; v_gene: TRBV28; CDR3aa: ASSSPGAGLGETQY
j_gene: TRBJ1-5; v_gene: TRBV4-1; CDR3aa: ASSQVWGQPNQPQH
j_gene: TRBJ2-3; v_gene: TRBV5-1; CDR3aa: ASSLATSGGTDTQY
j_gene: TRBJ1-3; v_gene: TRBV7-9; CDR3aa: ASSPRTGTNSGNTIY
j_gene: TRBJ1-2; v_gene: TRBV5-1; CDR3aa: ASSLASGGNYGYT
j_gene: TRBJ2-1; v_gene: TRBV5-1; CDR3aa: ASSGGGGILSNEQF
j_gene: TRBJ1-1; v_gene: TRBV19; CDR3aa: ASSILSTEAF
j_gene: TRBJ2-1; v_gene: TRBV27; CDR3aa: ASRSSGVVDEQF
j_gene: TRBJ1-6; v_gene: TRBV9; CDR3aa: ASSDGTSSPLH
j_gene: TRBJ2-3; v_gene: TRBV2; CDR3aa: ASSVVDYGTQY
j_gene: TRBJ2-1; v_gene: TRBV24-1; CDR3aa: ATSLSGGTNEQF
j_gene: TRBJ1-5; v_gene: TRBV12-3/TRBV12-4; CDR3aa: ASSLVDRGIGGNQPQH
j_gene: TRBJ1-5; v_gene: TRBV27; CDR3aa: ASSLSASTQVGNQPQH
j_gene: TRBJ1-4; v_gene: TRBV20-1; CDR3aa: SARFRNEKLF
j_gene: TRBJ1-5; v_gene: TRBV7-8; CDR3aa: ASSVTGENQPQH
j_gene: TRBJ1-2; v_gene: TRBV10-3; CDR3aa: AISEAGLYGYT
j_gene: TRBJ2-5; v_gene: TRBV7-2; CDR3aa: ASSLAVETQY
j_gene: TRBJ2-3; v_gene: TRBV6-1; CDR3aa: ASSLGGSTDTQY
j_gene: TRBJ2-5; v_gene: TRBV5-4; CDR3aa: ASSLASAGGSVTQY
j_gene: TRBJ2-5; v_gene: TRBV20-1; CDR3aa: SARDPGYGVTGAKETQY